These 2 T cell receptor beta chains came from one sample sequenced in a study of shared clonotypes between healthy human individuals. Sequenced by immunoSEQ multiplex PCR; TCRdb stores in-frame clones only, minus some. The sample records over 850,000 clones, about four fifths being singletons. Sequenced material: memory CD4+ T cells from PBMCs. Stated subset: CD45RA-negative fraction. The receptors originated from a man younger than 35 in good health. Some clones in this sample may be carry-over from other donors' samples.

The chain is built from TRBV27 and TRBJ2-3, with 8 bases that match TRBD2. CDR1 and CDR2 (germline): MNHEY, SMNVEV (reference sequence). This CDR3 contains 16 residues. V lost 3 bases, J lost 9 bases, and 14 bases stayed unmatched. The CDR3 region is CASSFGSGVSHLTQYF. CDR3 nucleotides: TGTGCCAGCAGTTTTGGTAGCGGGGTCTCCCATTTGACGCAGTATTTT.

The rearrangement uses TRBV4-2 and TRBJ1-3; no clear D gene. From germline, CDR1 is LGHNA and CDR2 YNFKEQ. This CDR3 is 17 amino acids long. V lost 3 bases and J lost 0, with 15 bases in between. The CDR3 DNA reads as TGTGCCAGCAGCCAGGGGAACAGTCCGACCTCTGGAAACACCATATATTTT. Translated, it gives CASSQGNSPTSGNTIYF.